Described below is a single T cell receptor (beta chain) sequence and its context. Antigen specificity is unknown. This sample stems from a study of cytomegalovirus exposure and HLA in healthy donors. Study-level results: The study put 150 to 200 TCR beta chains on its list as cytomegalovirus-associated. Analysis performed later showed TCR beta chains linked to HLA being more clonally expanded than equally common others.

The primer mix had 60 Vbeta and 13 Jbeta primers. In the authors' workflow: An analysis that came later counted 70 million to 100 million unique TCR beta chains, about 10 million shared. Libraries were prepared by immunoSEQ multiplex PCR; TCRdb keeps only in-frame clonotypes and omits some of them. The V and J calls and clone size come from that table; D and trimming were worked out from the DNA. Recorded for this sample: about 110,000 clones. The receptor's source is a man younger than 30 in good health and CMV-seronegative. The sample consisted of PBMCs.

The CDR3 loop is CASSLGRIASGVGETQYF. For the CDR3, the DNA is TGCGCCAGCAGCTTGGGGAGGATAGCTAGCGGGGTCGGTGAGACCCAGTACTTC. The genes are TRBV5-1 and TRBJ2-5, with 9 bases matching TRBD2. This CDR3 region has 18 residues. The junction had 14 bases not matched to a gene; V was cut back by 0 bases and J by 5 bases. In germline, CDR1 is SGHRS, CDR2 YFSETQ.